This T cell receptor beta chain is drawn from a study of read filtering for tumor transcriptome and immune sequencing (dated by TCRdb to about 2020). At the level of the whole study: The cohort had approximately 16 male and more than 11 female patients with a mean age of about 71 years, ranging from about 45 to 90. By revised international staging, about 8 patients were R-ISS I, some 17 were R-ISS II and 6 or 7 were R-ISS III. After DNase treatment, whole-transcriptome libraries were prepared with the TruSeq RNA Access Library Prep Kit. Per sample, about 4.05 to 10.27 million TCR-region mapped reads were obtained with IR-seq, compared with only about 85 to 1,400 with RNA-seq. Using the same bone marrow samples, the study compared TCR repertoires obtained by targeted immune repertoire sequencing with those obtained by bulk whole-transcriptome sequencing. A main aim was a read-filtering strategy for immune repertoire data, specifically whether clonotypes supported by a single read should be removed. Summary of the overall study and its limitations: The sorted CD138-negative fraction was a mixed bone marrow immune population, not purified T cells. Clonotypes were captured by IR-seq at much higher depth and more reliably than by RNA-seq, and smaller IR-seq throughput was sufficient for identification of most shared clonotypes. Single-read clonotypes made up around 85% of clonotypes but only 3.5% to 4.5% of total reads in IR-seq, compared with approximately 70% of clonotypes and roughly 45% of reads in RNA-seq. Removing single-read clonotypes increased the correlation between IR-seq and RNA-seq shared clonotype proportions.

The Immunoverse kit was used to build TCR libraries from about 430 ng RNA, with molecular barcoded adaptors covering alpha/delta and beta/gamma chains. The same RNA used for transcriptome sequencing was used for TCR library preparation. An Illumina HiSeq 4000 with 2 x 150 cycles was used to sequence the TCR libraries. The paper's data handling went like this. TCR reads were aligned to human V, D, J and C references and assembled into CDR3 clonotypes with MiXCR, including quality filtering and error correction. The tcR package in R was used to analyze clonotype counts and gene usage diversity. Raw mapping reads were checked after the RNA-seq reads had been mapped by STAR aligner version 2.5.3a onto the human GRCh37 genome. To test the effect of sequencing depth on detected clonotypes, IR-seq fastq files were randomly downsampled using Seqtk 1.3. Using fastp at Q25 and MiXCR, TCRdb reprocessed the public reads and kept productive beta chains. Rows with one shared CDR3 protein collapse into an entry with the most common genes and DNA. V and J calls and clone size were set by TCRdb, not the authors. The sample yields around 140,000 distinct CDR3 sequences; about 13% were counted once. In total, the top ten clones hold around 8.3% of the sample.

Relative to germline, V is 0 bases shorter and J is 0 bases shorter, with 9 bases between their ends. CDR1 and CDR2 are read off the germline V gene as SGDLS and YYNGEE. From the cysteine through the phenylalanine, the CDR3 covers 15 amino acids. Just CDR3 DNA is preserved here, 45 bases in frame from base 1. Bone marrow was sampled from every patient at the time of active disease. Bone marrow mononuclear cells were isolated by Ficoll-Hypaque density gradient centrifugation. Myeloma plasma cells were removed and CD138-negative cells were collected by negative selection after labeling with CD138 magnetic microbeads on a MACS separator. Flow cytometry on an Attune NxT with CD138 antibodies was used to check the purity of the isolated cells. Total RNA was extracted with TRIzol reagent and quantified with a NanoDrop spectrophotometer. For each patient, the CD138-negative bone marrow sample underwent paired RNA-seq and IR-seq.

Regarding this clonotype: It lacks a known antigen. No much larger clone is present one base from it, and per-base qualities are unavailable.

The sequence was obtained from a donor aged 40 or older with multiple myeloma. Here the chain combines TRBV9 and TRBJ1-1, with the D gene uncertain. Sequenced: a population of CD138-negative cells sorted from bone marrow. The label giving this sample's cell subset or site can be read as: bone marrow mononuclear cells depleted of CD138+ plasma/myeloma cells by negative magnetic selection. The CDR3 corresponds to CASSVGEGLNTEAFF. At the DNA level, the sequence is TGTGCCAGCAGCGTAGGTGAAGGGTTGAACACTGAAGCTTTCTTT.